Following are 6 T cell receptor beta chains from one sample sequenced in a study of control samples from healthy donors and cancer patients. The table came from immunoSEQ multiplex PCR; TCRdb's copy has only in-frame clones and leaves some out. The data hold about 84,000 clones, with 91% observed a single time. What was sequenced was blood. The receptors were sampled from a man aged 25 to 40 in good health.

The V gene is TRBV29-1, the J gene TRBJ2-2; 8 positions agree with TRBD1. Germline V gene sequence: CDR1 SQVTM, CDR2 ANQGSEA. CDR3 length equals 14 residues. With 7 bases clipped from V and 4 bases from J, the junction kept 8 bases outside the gene matches. The CDR3 here is CSGGQASGTGELFF. CDR3 DNA: TGCAGCGGGGGACAGGCCTCTGGCACCGGGGAGCTGTTTTTT.

This rearrangement joins TRBV9 to TRBJ2-1, with 14 bases identical to TRBD2. The CDR3 has 19 amino acids. Germline V CDR1 and CDR2: SGDLS, YYNGEE. The V and J ends lost 2 bases and 0 bases, in that order; junction bases with no gene match: 7. The DNA of the CDR3 is TGTGCCAGCAGCGTCGGGACTAGCGGGAGTCGGAGCTCCTACAATGAGCAGTTCTTC. Translated: CASSVGTSGSRSSYNEQFF.

This clone was counted a single time. The V gene is TRBV5-1, the J gene TRBJ2-3, with D possibly TRBD1 on 5 matching bases. The CDR3 is 14 residues long. The V gene's germline CDR1 is SGHRS and CDR2 YFSETQ. V was shortened by 0 bases and J by 3 bases, with 8 bases between the two germline ends. The CDR3 DNA sequence: TGCGCCAGCAGCTTGGACAGGTTGACAGATACGCAGTATTTT. Its protein is CASSLDRLTDTQYF. The variable domain in full, with the rest retrieved from reference TRBV5-1 and TRBJ2-3, is KAGVTQTPRYLIKTRGQQVTLSCSPISGHRSVSWYQQTPGQGLQFLFEYFSETQRNKGNFPGRFSGRQFSNSRSEMNVSTLELGDSALYLCASSLDRLTDTQYFGPGTRLTVL.

The genes are TRBV18 and TRBJ2-7; TRBD2 matches 10 bases. Trimming cost V 3 bases and J 3 bases; bases outside gene matches: 2. Germline CDR1 reads KGHSH; CDR2 reads LQKENI. The CDR3 loop spans 14 amino acids. The CDR3 DNA reads TGTGCCAGCTCACCGGGACTAGCGAACTACGAGCAGTACTTC. It encodes CASSPGLANYEQYF.

The CDR3 region is CASSPQRESYEQYF. The CDR3 DNA reads as TGTGCCAGCTCACCACAAAGGGAGTCCTACGAGCAGTACTTC. The J gene is TRBJ2-7, the V gene TRBV18; possible D gene TRBD2, 5 bases. Germline V gene data show CDR1 as KGHSH and CDR2 as LQKENI. The V end was cut by 1 base, the J end by 1 base, with 8 bases between. The CDR3 is 14 amino acids.

V and J are TRBV9 and TRBJ2-2, with D possibly TRBD2 on 5 matching bases. The CDR3 is 15 residues long. Trimming stripped 0 bases from V and 5 bases from J, with 11 bases between. Germline V gene data show CDR1 as SGDLS and CDR2 as YYNGEE. In nucleotides, the CDR3 is TGTGCCAGCAGCGTAGTGGCGGGCCCGACCGGGGAGCTGTTTTTT. It codes for CASSVVAGPTGELFF.